This TCR beta chain was recovered during a study of regulatory T cells in long-lasting Graves disease. Whole-study context: Persistent Graves' disease required over 5 years of antithyroid drugs and positive TSH receptor antibodies. Study results and limitations: Examination was confined to peripheral blood, excluding thyroid tissue. Repertoires from persistent disease leaned toward TRBV28, TRBJ1-2 and TRBJ2-5.

V lost 7 bases, J lost 13 bases, and 17 bases lay in between. Germline CDR1 and CDR2: MNHEY and SMNVEV (reference sequence). This CDR3 comprises 13 residues. As regards this clonotype: The target antigen is unknown.

Assembly of TCR beta libraries relied on iRepertoire HTBI primers together with Arm-PCR of CDR3 regions. TCRdb re-called the multiplex PCR reads through MiXCR, storing one row per CDR3 protein. Among 400,000 to 500,000 distinct CDR3 sequences, about 20% were seen once, and the ten largest hold about an eighth. The time point denotes: persistent/refractory GD, antithyroid drugs over 5 years with positive TRAb. PBMC RNA was the source of the TCR library. The guidelines of the American Thyroid Association were the basis for diagnosing Graves' disease. Sequenced material: peripheral blood mononuclear cells (PBMCs), taken when the disease was refractory, from a patient treated with antithyroid drugs. The receptor's source is a female donor with Graves disease. The chain carries TRBV27 and TRBJ1-6, with D unclear. Here the CDR3 DNA reads TGTGCCAGCACCGGTTCCCTTGGACTCCCCCTCCACTTT. Translated, it gives CASTGSLGLPLHF.